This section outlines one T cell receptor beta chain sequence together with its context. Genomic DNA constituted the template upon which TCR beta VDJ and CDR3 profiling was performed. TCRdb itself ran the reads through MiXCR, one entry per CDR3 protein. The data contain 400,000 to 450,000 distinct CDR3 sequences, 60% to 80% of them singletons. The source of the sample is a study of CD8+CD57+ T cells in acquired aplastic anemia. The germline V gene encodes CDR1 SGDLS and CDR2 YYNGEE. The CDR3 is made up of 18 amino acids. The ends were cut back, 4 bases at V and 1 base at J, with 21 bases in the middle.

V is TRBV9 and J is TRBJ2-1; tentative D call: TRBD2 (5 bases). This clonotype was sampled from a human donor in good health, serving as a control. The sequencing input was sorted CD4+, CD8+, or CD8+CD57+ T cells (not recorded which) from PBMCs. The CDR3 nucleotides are TGTGCCAGCAGCTGCGACACCGGGGAGCAGAAGTCCTACAATGAGCAGTTCTTC. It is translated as CASSCDTGEQKSYNEQFF.